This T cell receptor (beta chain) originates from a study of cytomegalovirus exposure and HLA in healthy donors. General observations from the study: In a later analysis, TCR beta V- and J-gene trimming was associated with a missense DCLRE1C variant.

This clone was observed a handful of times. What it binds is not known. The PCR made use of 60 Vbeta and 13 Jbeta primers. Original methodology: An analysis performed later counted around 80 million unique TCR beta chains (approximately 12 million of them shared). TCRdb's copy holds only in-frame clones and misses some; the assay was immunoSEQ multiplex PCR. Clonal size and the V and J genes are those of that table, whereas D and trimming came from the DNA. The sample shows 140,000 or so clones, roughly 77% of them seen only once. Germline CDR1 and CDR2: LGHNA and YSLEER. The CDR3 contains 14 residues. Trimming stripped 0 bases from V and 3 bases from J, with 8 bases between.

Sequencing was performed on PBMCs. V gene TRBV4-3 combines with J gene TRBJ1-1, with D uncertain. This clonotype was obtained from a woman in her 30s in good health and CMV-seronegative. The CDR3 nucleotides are TGCGCCAGCAGCCAAGATTGGAGGGACACTGAAGCTTTCTTT. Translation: CASSQDWRDTEAFF.